This T cell receptor beta chain was profiled in a study of T cell repertoires in cytomegalovirus infection. Turning to the study itself: CMV infection plus the matching HLA type was flagged by public TCR beta signatures.

The CDR3 spans 14 residues. Germline V lookup: CDR1 SGDLS, CDR2 YYNGEE. Trimming left V 3 bases short and J 6 bases short, with 15 bases between. TCRdb re-called the reads with MiXCR, one entry per CDR3 protein. The table lists about a million distinct CDR3 sequences, 31% of them singletons. About this clonotype: Its matching antigen is unknown.

Study results and limitations: Ex vivo, HLA-C-restricted CMV-specific TCR beta clonotypes prevailed over the rest of the response. Cumulative public TCR beta family frequency identified carriers of CMV plus the relevant HLA.

The chain couples TRBV9 to TRBJ1-2; the D is unclear. This clonotype originated in a human donor in good health (CMV status not recorded). Some clones in this sample may be carry-over from other donors' samples. The starting material was cultured CD8+ T cells from PBMCs, obtained from culture after CMV antigen stimulation. The CDR3: CASSGGSSEDGYTF. As DNA, the CDR3 is TGTGCCAGCAGCGGTGGGTCTTCGGAGGATGGCTACACCTTC.